The 9 T cell receptor beta chains below were found in one sample sequenced in a study of blood T cell repertoires in COVID-19. Profiling relied on immunoSEQ multiplex PCR, and the TCRdb table lists in-frame clones only, not all of them. The sample yields about 180,000 clones, approximately 90% seen once. Input material: peripheral blood. Every receptor here comes from a woman aged 45 to 65 with acute or convalescent COVID-19.

The chain links TRBV11-3 to TRBJ1-2; a weak D match, TRBD1 (6 bases). Germline loops: CDR1 SGHNT, CDR2 YENEEA. This CDR3 has 14 amino acids. The V end was cut by 5 bases, the J end by 4 bases, with 14 bases between. The CDR3 loop reads CASSRRGLGYGYTF. The CDR3 DNA reads as TGTGCCAGCAGCCGCAGGGGCCTGGGCTATGGCTACACCTTC.

J is TRBJ1-5 and V is TRBV30, with D tentatively TRBD1 (5 bases). This CDR3 has 13 amino acids. CDR1 is GTSNPN and CDR2 is SVGIG in the germline V gene (reference sequence). The V end lost 3 bases, the J end lost 6 bases, and 12 bases lay between the germline ends. This CDR3 is CAWSPAGVQPQHF. The CDR3 DNA reads as TGTGCCTGGAGCCCGGCGGGGGTTCAGCCCCAGCATTTT. Full variable domain (outside the CDR3, taken from reference TRBV30 and TRBJ1-5): SQTIHQWPATLVQPVGSPLSLECTVEGTSNPNLYWYRQAAGRGLQLLFYSVGIGQISSEVPQNLSASRPQDRQFILSSKKLLLSDSGFYLCAWSPAGVQPQHFGDGTRLSIL.

The chain carries TRBV4-3 and TRBJ2-1; no definite D call. CDR1 LGHNA and CDR2 YSLEER come from the germline V gene. Trimming took off 0 bases at V and 1 base at J, with 7 bases between the two ends. CDR3 length equals 15 residues. The CDR3 reads CASSQETSSYNEQFF. The CDR3 DNA is TGCGCCAGCAGCCAAGAGACTTCATCCTACAATGAGCAGTTCTTC.

The J gene is TRBJ1-2, the V gene TRBV6-2 or TRBV6-3, with 7 nucleotides matching TRBD1. Germline assignment: CDR1 MNHEY and CDR2 SVGEGT. With 5 bases clipped from V and 5 bases from J, the junction kept 14 bases outside the gene matches. This CDR3 is built from 16 residues. The CDR3 sequence is CASSAWLLTGFYGYTF. The CDR3 DNA is TGTGCCAGCAGTGCCTGGTTACTGACAGGGTTTTATGGCTACACCTTC.

The V gene is TRBV3-1 (or the pseudogene TRBV3-2), the J gene TRBJ2-7; 13 bases map to TRBD2. Germline V gene sequence: CDR1 LGHDT, CDR2 YNNKEL (reference sequence). The CDR3 covers 15 residues. The ends lost 4 bases at V and 3 bases at J; junction bases unmatched: 3. The CDR3 bases are TGTGCCAGCAGCCTACGGACTAGCGGGGGCTACGAGCAGTACTTC. Its translation is CASSLRTSGGYEQYF.

The chain uses TRBV5-4 and TRBJ2-5; D might be TRBD2 (6 bases). Germline-derived CDR1 and CDR2 are SGHNT and YYREEE (reference sequence). This CDR3 is built from 15 residues. V was cut by 4 bases and J by 3 bases, with 16 bases left in between. In DNA form, the CDR3 reads TGTGCCAGCAGCCGGGATATCCGGAGGGAAGAGACCCAGTACTTC. It is translated as CASSRDIRREETQYF.

The sample holds a few counts of this clone. V is TRBV12-3 or TRBV12-4 and J is TRBJ2-5; D unresolved. CDR3 length: 12 amino acids. The ends were cut back, 3 bases at V and 5 bases at J, with 7 bases in the middle. The CDR3 sequence: CASSLYSETQYF. In DNA form, the CDR3 reads TGTGCCAGCAGTTTGTATTCTGAGACCCAGTACTTC.

This clone was counted once. This chain uses TRBV3-1 (or the pseudogene TRBV3-2) with TRBJ2-3, with TRBD2 identical over 12 bases. Germline V lookup: CDR1 LGHDT, CDR2 YNNKEL (reference sequence). The CDR3 extends over 17 amino acids. Unmatched junction bases numbered 10, after V lost 0 bases and J lost 9 bases. This CDR3 reads CASSQDPPLAGGGTQYF. The CDR3 bases are TGTGCCAGCAGCCAAGATCCCCCACTAGCGGGGGGAGGAACGCAGTATTTT.

This rearrangement joins TRBV4-2 to TRBJ1-2, with unresolved D. This CDR3 region has 16 residues. Trimming pared 0 bases from V and 4 bases from J, leaving 15 bases between. The germline V gene encodes CDR1 LGHNA and CDR2 YNFKEQ. The CDR3 DNA follows: TGTGCCAGCAGCCAAGATCCAGACCGGGGTAGCTATGGCTACACCTTC. It yields the protein CASSQDPDRGSYGYTF.